The 2 T cell receptor beta chains presented below share a single source sample, sequenced in a study of CD8 T cells in Susac syndrome. RNA totalling about 0.5 to 1 ug underwent reverse transcription with random hexamers. Each CDR3 protein gets one entry after TCRdb re-called the immunoSEQ multiplex PCR reads with MiXCR. This table holds under 550,000 distinct CDR3 sequences, approximately 85% found once. Input material: CD8+ T cells from PBMCs. Receptors were obtained from a human donor with multiple sclerosis.

The V gene is TRBV15, the J gene TRBJ2-2; D gene ambiguous. Between the trimmed V and J ends, which lost 6 bases and 7 bases, there was a span of 9 bases. There are 12 residues in the CDR3. Germline V gene lookup returns CDR1 LNHNV and CDR2 YYDKDF (reference sequence). The CDR3 sequence is CATSSDGGELFF. CDR3 DNA: TGTGCCACCAGTTCGGATGGCGGGGAGCTGTTTTTT.

The chain combines TRBV6-1 with TRBJ2-7; perhaps D is TRBD1 or TRBD2 (5 bases each). Trimming removed 7 bases at V and 6 bases at J, with 13 bases between. In germline, CDR1 is MNHNS, CDR2 SASEGT. The CDR3 is 12 residues long. CDR3 loop: CASTWMGREQYF. The CDR3 DNA reads TGTGCCAGCACCTGGATGGGACGCGAGCAGTACTTC.